Following are 12 T cell receptor beta chains from one sample sequenced in a study of blood T cell repertoires in COVID-19. The method was immunoSEQ multiplex PCR; TCRdb's version includes in-frame clones alone and lacks a portion of them. Among roughly 130,000 clones, 65% to 85% were seen once, and the ten largest hold approximately 1.8%. Sequenced input: peripheral blood. The receptors were sampled from a man aged 65-85 years with acute or convalescent COVID-19.

The chain is built from TRBV27 and TRBJ2-5; D perhaps matches TRBD1 (6 bases). V dropped 5 bases and J dropped 5 bases, with 15 bases sitting between them. Germline loops: CDR1 MNHEY, CDR2 SMNVEV (reference sequence). This CDR3 contains 14 residues. DNA of the CDR3: TGTGCCAGCAGTCTGGGGGCCCAAAGGGAGACCCAGTACTTC. Protein product: CASSLGAQRETQYF.

DNA for the CDR3: TGTGCCAGCAGCTCCACGTACCCGGATCGAGGAGCTAATGAAAAACTGTTTTTT. Residues: CASSSTYPDRGANEKLFF. The chain recombines TRBV3-1 (or the pseudogene TRBV3-2) with TRBJ1-4, with D unresolved. Germline-derived CDR1 and CDR2 are LGHDT and YNNKEL (reference sequence). The V end was cut by 5 bases, the J end by 3 bases, with 22 bases between. The CDR3 totals 18 residues.

The genes are TRBV7-2 and TRBJ2-3, with D perhaps TRBD1 (6 bases). Trimming left V 10 bases short and J 1 base short, with 15 bases between. The CDR3 extends over 14 amino acids. The germline gives CDR1 SGHTA, CDR2 FQGNSA. The CDR3: CATRQGWGTDTQYF. The CDR3 DNA reads as TGTGCCACCAGGCAGGGGTGGGGCACAGATACGCAGTATTTT.

The rearrangement joins TRBV7-8 to TRBJ2-3; 11 bases fit TRBD2. The V gene's germline CDR1 is SGHVS and CDR2 FQNEAQ. CDR3 length: 16 residues. Losses at the gene ends were 4 bases for V and 5 bases for J; bases not matched to a gene: 8. CDR3: CASSSSSGGRLDTQYF. The CDR3 nucleotides are TGTGCCAGCAGCTCCTCTAGCGGGGGGCGGCTAGATACGCAGTATTTT.

Regarding this clone: The sample holds other DNA sequences that translate to the same CDR3. The chain is built from TRBV7-9 and TRBJ1-5; perhaps TRBD1 as D (6 bases). Germline CDR1 SEHNR, CDR2 FQNEAQ (reference sequence). The V end lost 1 base, the J end lost 7 bases, and 14 bases lay between the germline ends. The CDR3 has 15 residues. The CDR3 loop is CASSLGGGGNQPQHF. CDR3 nucleotide sequence: TGTGCCAGCAGCTTAGGAGGGGGGGGAAACCAGCCCCAGCATTTT.

The chain employs TRBV2 and TRBJ1-2; D uncertain. This CDR3 is built from 13 residues. Germline V CDR1 and CDR2: SNHLY, FYNNEI. Trimming took 4 bases from V and 2 from J, leaving 8 bases between them. The CDR3 here is CASSAAGNYGYTF. In DNA, the CDR3 is TGTGCCAGCAGTGCGGCGGGGAACTATGGCTACACCTTC.

This clone was counted only a few times. The chain recombines TRBV30 with TRBJ2-2; D is ambiguous. Trimming shortened V by 4 bases and J by 6 bases, and 9 bases separated the two germline ends. This CDR3 is 12 amino acids long. Germline assignment: CDR1 GTSNPN and CDR2 SVGIG (reference sequence). The CDR3 DNA reads as TGTGCCTGGACTATCATTCCCGGGGAGCTGTTTTTT. Translating gives CAWTIIPGELFF.

The J gene is TRBJ2-3, the V gene TRBV19, with 7 bases that match TRBD2. The CDR3 is made up of 15 amino acids. Germline CDR1 is LNHDA and CDR2 is SQIVND (reference sequence). V gave up 3 bases and J gave up 4 bases; unmatched junction bases: 7. This chain's CDR3 is CASSIERGVADTQYF. CDR3 sequence (DNA): TGTGCCAGTAGTATCGAACGGGGGGTCGCAGATACGCAGTATTTT.

DNA for the CDR3: TGTGCCAGTAGTATTAAGGGACAGGGAACCTACGAGCAGTACTTC. This encodes CASSIKGQGTYEQYF. The rearrangement links TRBV19 to TRBJ2-7; 9 positions agree with TRBD1. Germline-derived CDR1 and CDR2 are LNHDA and SQIVND (reference sequence). With V trimmed by 3 bases and J by 2 bases, 5 bases remained unmatched. The CDR3 has 15 residues.

The V call is TRBV7-8, the J call TRBJ1-5; D is unclear. Germline V CDR1 and CDR2: SGHVS, FQNEAQ. Trimming took off 5 bases at V and 3 bases at J, with 14 bases between the two ends. This CDR3 is built from 15 residues. DNA of the CDR3: TGTGCCAGCAGCCCAACGTCCAGGAACAATCAGCCCCAGCATTTT. It specifies CASSPTSRNNQPQHF.

V is TRBV19 and J is TRBJ1-6; 11 bases fit TRBD1. This CDR3 has 15 amino acids. The V segment lost 5 bases and the J segment 8 bases; nucleotides outside the gene matches: 5. The germline gives CDR1 LNHDA, CDR2 SQIVND (reference sequence). In nucleotides, the CDR3 is TGTGCCAGTAGTCCCTGGACAGGGGGCTATTCACCCCTCCACTTT. Its protein product is CASSPWTGGYSPLHF.

CDR3 sequence (DNA): TGTGCCAGCAGCGGGGACAGGCGGTTCGGCGAGCAGTACTTC. Translation gives CASSGDRRFGEQYF. V is TRBV3-1 (or the pseudogene TRBV3-2) and J is TRBJ2-7; TRBD1 aligns across 8 bases. Trimming at V came to 5 bases and at J to 6 bases, leaving 9 bases not matched to a gene. The CDR3 extends over 14 amino acids. Germline-derived CDR1 and CDR2 are LGHDT and YNNKEL (reference sequence).